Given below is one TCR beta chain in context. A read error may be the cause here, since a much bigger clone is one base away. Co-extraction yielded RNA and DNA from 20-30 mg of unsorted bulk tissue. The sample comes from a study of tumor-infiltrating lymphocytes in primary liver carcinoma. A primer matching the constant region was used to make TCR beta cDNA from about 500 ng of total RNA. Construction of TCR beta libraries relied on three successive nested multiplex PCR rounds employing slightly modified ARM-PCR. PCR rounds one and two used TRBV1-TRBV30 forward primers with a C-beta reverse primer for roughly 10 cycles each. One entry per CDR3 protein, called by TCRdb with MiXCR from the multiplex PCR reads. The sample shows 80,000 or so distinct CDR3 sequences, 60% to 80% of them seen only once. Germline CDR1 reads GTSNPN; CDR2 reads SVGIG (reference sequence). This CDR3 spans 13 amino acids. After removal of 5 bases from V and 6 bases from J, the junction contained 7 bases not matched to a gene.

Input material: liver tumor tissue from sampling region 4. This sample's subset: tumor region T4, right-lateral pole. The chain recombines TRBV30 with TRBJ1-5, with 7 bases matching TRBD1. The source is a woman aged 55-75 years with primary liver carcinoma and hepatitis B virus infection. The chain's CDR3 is CAWDRERGQPQHF. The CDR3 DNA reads TGTGCCTGGGACAGGGAAAGGGGTCAGCCCCAGCATTTT.